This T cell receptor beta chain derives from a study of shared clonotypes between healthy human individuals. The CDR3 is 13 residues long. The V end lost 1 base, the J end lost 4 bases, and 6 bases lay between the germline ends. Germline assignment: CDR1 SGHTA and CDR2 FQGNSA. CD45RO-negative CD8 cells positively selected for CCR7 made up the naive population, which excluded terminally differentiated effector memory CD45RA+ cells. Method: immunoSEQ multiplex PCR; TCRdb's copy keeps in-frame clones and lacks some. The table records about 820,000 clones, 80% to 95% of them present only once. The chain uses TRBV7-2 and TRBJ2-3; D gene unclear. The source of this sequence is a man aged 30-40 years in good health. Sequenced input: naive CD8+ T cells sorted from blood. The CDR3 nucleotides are TGTGCCAGCAGCTTAGTTAATTCAGATACGCAGTATTTT. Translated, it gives CASSLVNSDTQYF. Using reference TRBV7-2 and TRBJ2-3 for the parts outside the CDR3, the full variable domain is GAGVSQSPSNKVTEKGKDVELRCDPISGHTALYWYRQSLGQGLEFLIYFQGNSAPDKSGLPSDRFSAERTGGSVSTLTIQRTQQEDSAVYLCASSLVNSDTQYFGPGTRLTVL.